What follows are 20 T cell receptor beta chains derived from one specimen sequenced in a study of blood T cell repertoires in COVID-19. Method: immunoSEQ multiplex PCR; TCRdb's copy keeps in-frame clones and lacks some. The sample has over 30,000 clones, about 90% seen once. Input material: peripheral blood. The source is a man between 65 and 79 years old with active or convalescent COVID-19.

This clone showed up just a few times. In DNA, the CDR3 is TGTGCCAGCAGTCTCGGACAGGGGGACACTGAAGCTTTCTTT. It codes for CASSLGQGDTEAFF. The rearrangement uses TRBV28 and TRBJ1-1; TRBD1 aligns across 10 bases. Germline assignment: CDR1 MDHEN and CDR2 SYDVKM. The CDR3 covers 14 residues. J was trimmed by 3 bases and V by 5 bases; bases with no gene match: 3.

This clone has a handful of counts. The V call is TRBV5-1, the J call TRBJ2-5; D remains unclear. CDR1 and CDR2 (germline): SGHRS, YFSETQ. V was clipped by 4 bases and J by 2 bases, with 12 bases between them. This CDR3 region has 14 residues. CDR3: CASSHKALQETQYF. In DNA, the CDR3 is TGCGCCAGCAGCCACAAAGCGTTACAAGAGACCCAGTACTTC.

The chain has TRBV5-1 and TRBJ2-1, with 14 bases that match TRBD2. Germline CDR1 is SGHRS and CDR2 is YFSETQ. Unmatched junction bases numbered 12, after V lost 0 bases and J lost 10 bases. The length of the CDR3 is 18 residues. CDR3 sequence (DNA): TGCGCCAGCAGCTTGGCAGGGACTAGCGGGAGACGATTCGAAGAGCAGTTCTTC. Translating it yields CASSLAGTSGRRFEEQFF.

V usage is TRBV29-1 and J usage is TRBJ1-1; no firm D call. Germline CDR1 SQVTM, CDR2 ANQGSEA. Trimming took 4 bases from V and 0 from J, leaving 9 bases between them. The CDR3 length is 13 residues. The CDR3 loop reads CSVGGQLNTEAFF. CDR3 nucleotides: TGCAGCGTTGGCGGCCAATTGAACACTGAAGCTTTCTTT.

The chain couples TRBV18 to TRBJ2-5; D gene unclear. CDR1 is KGHSH, CDR2 LQKENI, per germline. CDR3 size: 11 residues. Between the trimmed V and J ends, which lost 3 bases and 8 bases, there was a span of 7 bases. This CDR3 reads CASSPGETQYF. The CDR3 DNA sequence: TGTGCCAGCTCACCGGGCGAAACCCAGTACTTC.

This chain connects TRBV18 to TRBJ2-5, with 10 bases identical to TRBD1. The CDR3 is 14 residues long. V lost 6 bases to trimming and J lost 4 bases; unmatched junction nucleotides: 5. CDR1 and CDR2 (germline): KGHSH, LQKENI. The CDR3 region is CASSQGQGGETQYF. CDR3 coding DNA: TGTGCCAGCTCCCAAGGACAGGGGGGAGAGACCCAGTACTTC.

This clone was found a few times. V usage is TRBV9 and J usage is TRBJ1-1; 8 nucleotides agree with TRBD1. Germline lookup yields CDR1 SGDLS and CDR2 YYNGEE. After removal of 3 bases from V and 3 bases from J, the junction contained 7 bases not matched to a gene. The CDR3 sequence is 15 residues long. The CDR3 sequence: CASSAHGTGHTEAFF. In nucleotides, the CDR3 is TGTGCCAGCAGCGCCCATGGGACAGGCCACACTGAAGCTTTCTTT.

V is TRBV19 and J is TRBJ1-2; possible D gene TRBD1, 6 bases. The CDR3 is 13 residues long. The ends were cut back, 5 bases at V and 4 bases at J, with 11 bases in the middle. Germline V gene data show CDR1 as LNHDA and CDR2 as SQIVND (reference sequence). As DNA, the CDR3 is TGTGCCAGTAGTCGGACAGAGTCCTATGGCTACACCTTC. It translates to CASSRTESYGYTF.

The chain combines TRBV28 with TRBJ1-4; 7 positions agree with TRBD1. The trim removed 6 bases at V and 4 bases at J, leaving 8 bases unmatched. The CDR3 contains 15 residues. Germline V gene lookup returns CDR1 MDHEN and CDR2 SYDVKM. CDR3 in amino acids: CASSQHRQGNEKLFF. The CDR3 nucleotides read TGTGCCAGCAGCCAACACCGACAGGGTAATGAAAAACTGTTTTTT.

The chain employs TRBV19 and TRBJ2-3; a weak D match, TRBD1 (5 bases). Germline lookup yields CDR1 LNHDA and CDR2 SQIVND (reference sequence). This CDR3 region has 15 residues. The germline V and J ends were trimmed by 3 bases and 1 base, with 11 bases remaining between them. CDR3 nucleotide sequence: TGTGCCAGTAGTATTCAGGGAACCGGCACAGATACGCAGTATTTT. This codes for CASSIQGTGTDTQYF.

This clone was seen only once. The chain combines TRBV19 with TRBJ1-1; D perhaps matches TRBD1 (6 bases). The CDR3 consists of 16 residues. In germline, CDR1 is LNHDA, CDR2 SQIVND (reference sequence). Trimming shortened V by 3 bases and J by 5 bases, and 19 bases separated the two germline ends. The CDR3 loop is CASSISRGAQRTEAFF. For the CDR3, the DNA is TGTGCCAGTAGTATCTCCAGGGGTGCCCAGAGGACTGAAGCTTTCTTT. Based on the CDR3 plus reference TRBV19 and TRBJ1-1, the full variable domain is DGGITQSPKYLFRKEGQNVTLSCEQNLNHDAMYWYRQDPGQGLRLIYYSQIVNDFQKGDIAEGYSVSREKKESFPLTVTSAQKNPTAFYLCASSISRGAQRTEAFFGQGTRLTVV.

Only one count was recorded for this clone. This chain connects TRBV7-8 to TRBJ2-7, with a weak D call TRBD1 (6 bases). Deletions cut 7 bases from V and 7 bases from J, with 23 bases between. CDR3 length: 15 residues. CDR1 is SGHVS, CDR2 FQNEAQ, per germline. CDR3 sequence (DNA): TGTGCCAGCAACGAGAGGTCAGACAGGACGGGGGAGCAGTACTTC. Translation: CASNERSDRTGEQYF.

This chain links TRBV6-1 with TRBJ1-2, with TRBD1 as a possible D gene (6 bases). The V gene's germline CDR1 is MNHNS and CDR2 SASEGT. The CDR3 has 13 residues. Trimming shortened V by 2 bases and J by 7 bases, and 11 bases separated the two germline ends. Written as DNA, the CDR3 is TGTGCCAGCAGTGAACGGGGGGCAAGTGGCTACACCTTC. As protein: CASSERGASGYTF.

The J gene is TRBJ2-1, the V gene TRBV27, with TRBD2 matching over 8 bases. Germline CDR1 reads MNHEY; CDR2 reads SMNVEV (reference sequence). V trimming: 3 bases; J trimming: 2 bases; junction bases outside the gene matches: 3. This CDR3 is 15 amino acids long. DNA for the CDR3: TGTGCCAGCAGTTTTAGCGGGGCCGCCTACAATGAGCAGTTCTTC. Protein sequence: CASSFSGAAYNEQFF.

The J gene is TRBJ2-7, the V gene TRBV20-1; 7 bases match TRBD2. Per the germline V gene, CDR1 is DFQATT and CDR2 is SNEGSKA (reference sequence). With 6 bases clipped from V and 6 bases from J, the junction kept 5 bases outside the gene matches. There are 11 residues in the CDR3. The CDR3 protein is CSADWEGEQYF. In DNA, the CDR3 is TGCAGTGCCGACTGGGAGGGCGAGCAGTACTTC.

V usage is TRBV18 and J usage is TRBJ1-2, with TRBD1 matching 11 bases. Germline loops: CDR1 KGHSH, CDR2 LQKENI. The CDR3 is made up of 17 amino acids. J lost 4 bases, V lost 2 bases, and 9 bases had no gene match. CDR3 loop: CASSPNGQGAFLYGYTF. The DNA for the CDR3 is TGTGCCAGCTCACCAAATGGACAGGGGGCCTTCCTCTATGGCTACACCTTC.

The chain recombines TRBV6-6 with TRBJ2-2; TRBD2 matches 11 bases. V lost 5 bases to trimming and J lost 5 bases; unmatched junction nucleotides: 10. Germline CDR1 and CDR2: MNHNY and SVGAGI (reference sequence). This CDR3 has 17 amino acids. Here the CDR3 reads CASSHLTSGSNTGELFF. The CDR3 DNA sequence: TGTGCCAGCAGTCACCTAACTAGCGGGAGTAATACCGGGGAGCTGTTTTTT.

This clone was seen once. V and J are TRBV6-5 and TRBJ1-1; D perhaps matches TRBD1 (6 bases). The CDR3 covers 14 residues. Germline-derived CDR1 and CDR2 are MNHEY and SVGAGI. V was clipped by 6 bases and J by 2 bases, with 13 bases between them. DNA for the CDR3: TGTGCCAGCAGCCTAAGGGGGATCAACACTGAAGCTTTCTTT. It translates to CASSLRGINTEAFF.

The rearrangement links TRBV5-1 to TRBJ2-5; D perhaps matches TRBD2 (6 bases). Trimming stripped 4 bases from V and 5 bases from J, with 18 bases between. Per germline, CDR1 SGHRS and CDR2 YFSETQ. The CDR3 is 15 residues long. The CDR3 spells CASSGEAGIWETQYF. The DNA for the CDR3 is TGCGCCAGCAGCGGGGAGGCAGGGATTTGGGAGACCCAGTACTTC.

The V and J genes are TRBV11-2 and TRBJ2-1; 10 positions agree with TRBD2. The CDR3 is 18 amino acids. Germline CDR1 SGHAT, CDR2 FQNNGV. J gave up 5 bases and V 1 base, and 11 bases lay outside the gene matches. CDR3 sequence: CASSLALLLAGGHNEQFF. CDR3 sequence (DNA): TGTGCCAGCAGCTTAGCCCTGCTGTTAGCGGGGGGACACAATGAGCAGTTCTTC.